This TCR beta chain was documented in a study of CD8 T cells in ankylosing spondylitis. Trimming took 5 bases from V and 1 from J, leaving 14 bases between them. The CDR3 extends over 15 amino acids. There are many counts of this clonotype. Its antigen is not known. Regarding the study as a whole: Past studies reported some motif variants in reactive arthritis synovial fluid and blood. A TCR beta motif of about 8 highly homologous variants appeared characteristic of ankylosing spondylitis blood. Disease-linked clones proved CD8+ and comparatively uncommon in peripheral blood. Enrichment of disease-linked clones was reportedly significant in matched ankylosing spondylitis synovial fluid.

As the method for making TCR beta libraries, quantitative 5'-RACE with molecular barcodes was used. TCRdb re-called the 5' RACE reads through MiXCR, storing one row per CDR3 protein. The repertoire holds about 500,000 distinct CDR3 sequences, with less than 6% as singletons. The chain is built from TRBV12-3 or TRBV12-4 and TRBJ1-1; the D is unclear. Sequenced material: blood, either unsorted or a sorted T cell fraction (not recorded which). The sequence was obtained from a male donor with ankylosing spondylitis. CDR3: CASSAAITQNTEAFF. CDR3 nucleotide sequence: TGTGCCAGCAGTGCTGCCATAACACAGAACACTGAAGCTTTCTTT.